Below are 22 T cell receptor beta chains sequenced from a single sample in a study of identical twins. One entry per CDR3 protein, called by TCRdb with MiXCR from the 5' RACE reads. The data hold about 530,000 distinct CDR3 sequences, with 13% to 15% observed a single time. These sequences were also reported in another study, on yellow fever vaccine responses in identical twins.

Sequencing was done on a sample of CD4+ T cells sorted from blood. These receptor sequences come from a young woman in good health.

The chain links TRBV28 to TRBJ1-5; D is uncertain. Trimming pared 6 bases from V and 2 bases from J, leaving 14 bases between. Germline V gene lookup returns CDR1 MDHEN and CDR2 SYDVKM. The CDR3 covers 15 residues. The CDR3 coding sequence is TGTGCCAGCAGAACCAGCGGCCGGGGCAATCAGCCCCAGCATTTT. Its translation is CASRTSGRGNQPQHF. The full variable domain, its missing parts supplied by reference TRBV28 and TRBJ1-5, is DVKVTQSSRYLVKRTGEKVFLECVQDMDHENMFWYRQDPGLGLRLIYFSYDVKMKEKGDIPEGYSVSREKKERFSLILESASTNQTSMYLCASRTSGRGNQPQHFGDGTRLSIL.

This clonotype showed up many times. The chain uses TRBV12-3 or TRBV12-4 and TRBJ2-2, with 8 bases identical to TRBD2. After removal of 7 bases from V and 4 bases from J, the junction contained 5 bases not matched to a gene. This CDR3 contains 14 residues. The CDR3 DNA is TGTGCCAGCAAACCCGGGACTAGCACCGGGGAGCTGTTTTTT. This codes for CASKPGTSTGELFF.

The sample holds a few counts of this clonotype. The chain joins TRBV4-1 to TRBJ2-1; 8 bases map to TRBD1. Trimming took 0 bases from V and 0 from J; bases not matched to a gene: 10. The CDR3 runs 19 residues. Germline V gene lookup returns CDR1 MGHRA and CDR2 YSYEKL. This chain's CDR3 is CASSQERKGQGSSYNEQFF. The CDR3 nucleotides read TGCGCCAGCAGCCAAGAACGTAAAGGACAGGGAAGCTCCTACAATGAGCAGTTCTTC.

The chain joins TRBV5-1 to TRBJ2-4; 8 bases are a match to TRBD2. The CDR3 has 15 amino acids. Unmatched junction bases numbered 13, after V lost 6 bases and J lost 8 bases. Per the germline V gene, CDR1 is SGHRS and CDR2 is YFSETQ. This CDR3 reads CASKLDGSGEDIQYF. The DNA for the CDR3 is TGCGCCAGCAAATTGGATGGTAGCGGGGAAGACATTCAGTACTTC.

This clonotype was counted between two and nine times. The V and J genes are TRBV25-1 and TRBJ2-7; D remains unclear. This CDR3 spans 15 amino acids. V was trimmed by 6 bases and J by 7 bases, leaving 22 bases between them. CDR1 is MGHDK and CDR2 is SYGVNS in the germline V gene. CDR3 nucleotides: TGTGCCAGCAGGCGCAGTGGGGAAACCCGTCGGGAGCAGTACTTC. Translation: CASRRSGETRREQYF.

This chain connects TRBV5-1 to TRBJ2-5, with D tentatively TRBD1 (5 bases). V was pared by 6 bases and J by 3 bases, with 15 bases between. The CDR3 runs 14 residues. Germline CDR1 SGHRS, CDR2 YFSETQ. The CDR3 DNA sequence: TGCGCCAGCACCCTCTTGGTACAGGAAGAGACCCAGTACTTC. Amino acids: CASTLLVQEETQYF.

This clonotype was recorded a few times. For the CDR3, the DNA is TGTGCCAGCTACGCGGGGGGTCAAGAGACCCAGTACTTC. It specifies CASYAGGQETQYF. V usage is TRBV28 and J usage is TRBJ2-5, with TRBD2 matching over 8 bases. This CDR3 comprises 13 residues. Unmatched junction bases numbered 4, after V lost 8 bases and J lost 2 bases. Germline CDR1 is MDHEN and CDR2 is SYDVKM.

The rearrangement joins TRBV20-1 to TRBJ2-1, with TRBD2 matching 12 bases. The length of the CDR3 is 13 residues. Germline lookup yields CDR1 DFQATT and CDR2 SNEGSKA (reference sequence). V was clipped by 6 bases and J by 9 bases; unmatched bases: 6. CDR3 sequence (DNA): TGCAGTGCCGCACTAGCGGGAGGTGGTGAGCAGTTCTTC. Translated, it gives CSAALAGGGEQFF.

CDR3 DNA sequence: TGTGCCAGCAGCTTAAGTGGAAAAGGGGAGGAGCAGTTCTTC. Protein sequence: CASSLSGKGEEQFF. The V gene is TRBV7-3, the J gene TRBJ2-1, with D perhaps TRBD1 or TRBD2 (5 bases each). From germline, CDR1 is SGHTA and CDR2 FQGTGA. The CDR3 is made up of 14 amino acids. V gave up 1 base and J gave up 10 bases, with 14 bases separating them.

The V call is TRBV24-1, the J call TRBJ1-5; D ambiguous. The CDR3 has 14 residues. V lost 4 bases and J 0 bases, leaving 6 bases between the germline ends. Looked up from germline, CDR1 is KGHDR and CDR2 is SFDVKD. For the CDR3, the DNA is TGTGCCACCAGTGACCGTGTTAGCAATCAGCCCCAGCATTTT. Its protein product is CATSDRVSNQPQHF.

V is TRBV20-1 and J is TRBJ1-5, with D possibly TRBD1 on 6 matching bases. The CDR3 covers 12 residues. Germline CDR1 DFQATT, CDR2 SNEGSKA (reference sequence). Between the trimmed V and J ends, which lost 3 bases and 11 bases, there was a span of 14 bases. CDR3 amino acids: CSASYQGRSQHF. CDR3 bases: TGCAGTGCTAGCTATCAGGGGAGGTCCCAGCATTTT.

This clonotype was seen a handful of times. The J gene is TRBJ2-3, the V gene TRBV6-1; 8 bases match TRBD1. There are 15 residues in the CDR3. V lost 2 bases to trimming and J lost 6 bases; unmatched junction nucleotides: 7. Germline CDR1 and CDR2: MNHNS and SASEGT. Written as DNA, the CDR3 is TGTGCCAGCAGTGAAAGGGGACACAGGGGGGATACGCAGTATTTT. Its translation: CASSERGHRGDTQYF.

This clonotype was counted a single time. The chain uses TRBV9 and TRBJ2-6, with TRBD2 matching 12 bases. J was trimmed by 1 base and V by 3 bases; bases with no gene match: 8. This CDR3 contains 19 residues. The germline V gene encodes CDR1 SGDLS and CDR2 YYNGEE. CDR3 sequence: CASSARGLAGRSGANVLTF. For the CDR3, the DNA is TGTGCCAGCAGCGCCCGAGGACTAGCGGGGAGATCTGGGGCCAACGTCCTGACTTTC.

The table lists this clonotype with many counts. CDR3 protein: CSVEALGGASLSYNEQFF. The DNA of the CDR3 is TGCAGCGTTGAAGCCCTTGGGGGGGCCTCTTTATCCTACAATGAGCAGTTCTTC. The gene calls are TRBV29-1 and TRBJ2-1; TRBD2 might be the D (7 bases). The CDR3 runs to 18 residues. Germline V CDR1 and CDR2: SQVTM, ANQGSEA. Trimming removed 1 base at V and 1 base at J, with 20 bases between.

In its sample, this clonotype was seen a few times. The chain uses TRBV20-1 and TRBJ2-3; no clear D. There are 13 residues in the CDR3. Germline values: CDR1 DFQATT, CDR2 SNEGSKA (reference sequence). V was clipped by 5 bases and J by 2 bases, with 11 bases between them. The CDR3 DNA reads TGCAGTGCTCCAGAGGACCTCACAGATACGCAGTATTTT. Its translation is CSAPEDLTDTQYF.

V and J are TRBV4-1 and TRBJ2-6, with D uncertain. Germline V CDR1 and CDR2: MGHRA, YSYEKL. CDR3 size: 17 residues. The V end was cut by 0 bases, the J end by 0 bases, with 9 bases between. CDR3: CASSQEVSISGANVLTF. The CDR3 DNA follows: TGCGCCAGCAGCCAAGAAGTGTCCATCTCTGGGGCCAACGTCCTGACTTTC.

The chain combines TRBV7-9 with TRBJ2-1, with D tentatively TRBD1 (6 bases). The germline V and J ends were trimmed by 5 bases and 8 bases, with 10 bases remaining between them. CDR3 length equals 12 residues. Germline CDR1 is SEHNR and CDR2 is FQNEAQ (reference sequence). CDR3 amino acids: CASSRQEYEQFF. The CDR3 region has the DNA TGTGCCAGCAGCCGACAGGAATATGAGCAGTTCTTC.

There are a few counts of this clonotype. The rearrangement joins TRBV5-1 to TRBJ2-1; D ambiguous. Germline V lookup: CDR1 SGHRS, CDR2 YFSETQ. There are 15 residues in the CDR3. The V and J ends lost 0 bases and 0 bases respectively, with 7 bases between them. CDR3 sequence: CASSLARNSYNEQFF. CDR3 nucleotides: TGCGCCAGCAGCTTGGCCCGGAACTCCTACAATGAGCAGTTCTTC.

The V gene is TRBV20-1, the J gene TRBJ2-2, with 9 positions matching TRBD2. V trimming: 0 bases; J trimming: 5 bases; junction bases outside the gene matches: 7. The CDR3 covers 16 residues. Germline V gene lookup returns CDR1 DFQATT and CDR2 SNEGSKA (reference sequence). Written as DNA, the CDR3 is TGCAGTGCTAGAGACCCCATTGCGGGGGGGACCGGGGAGCTGTTTTTT. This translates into CSARDPIAGGTGELFF.

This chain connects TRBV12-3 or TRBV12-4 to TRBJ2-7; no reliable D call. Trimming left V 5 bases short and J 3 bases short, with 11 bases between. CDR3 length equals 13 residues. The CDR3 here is CASSINMGYEQYF. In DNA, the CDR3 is TGTGCCAGCAGTATCAACATGGGCTACGAGCAGTACTTC.

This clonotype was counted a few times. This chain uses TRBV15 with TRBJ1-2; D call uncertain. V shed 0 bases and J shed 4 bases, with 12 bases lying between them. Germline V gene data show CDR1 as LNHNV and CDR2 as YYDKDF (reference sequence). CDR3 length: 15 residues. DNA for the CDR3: TGTGCCACCAGCAGAGATCCGTTGTGGATCTATGGCTACACCTTC. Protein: CATSRDPLWIYGYTF.

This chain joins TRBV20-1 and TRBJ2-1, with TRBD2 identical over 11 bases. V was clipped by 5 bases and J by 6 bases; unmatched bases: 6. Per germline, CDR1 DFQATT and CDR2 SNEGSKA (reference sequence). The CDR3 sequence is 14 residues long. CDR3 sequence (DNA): TGCAGTGCTTCACTAGCGGGAGACAGCAATGAGCAGTTCTTC. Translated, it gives CSASLAGDSNEQFF.